The entry below gives a single T cell receptor (beta chain) sequence along with its context. V lost 6 bases and J lost 3; bases outside the gene matches: 10. The germline V gene encodes CDR1 WNHNN and CDR2 SYGVQD (reference sequence). The CDR3 extends over 16 amino acids. This sample stems from a study of cytomegalovirus exposure and HLA in healthy donors. 13 Jbeta primers and 60 Vbeta primers were used for the PCR. The method was immunoSEQ multiplex PCR; TCRdb's version includes in-frame clones alone and lacks a portion of them. This sample's clone table lists approximately 70,000 clones. The chain has TRBV10-1 and TRBJ2-3; 9 nucleotides agree with TRBD2. Material: PBMCs. This sequence originates from a woman aged 40-49 years in good health and CMV-seropositive. CDR3 sequence (DNA): TGCGCCAGCAGCTCCGGACTAGCGATCGATACAGATACGCAGTATTTT. It specifies CASSSGLAIDTDTQYF.